The T cell receptor (beta chain) described here comes from a study of T cells after yellow fever vaccination. Study results and limitations: Subsequent booster samples again held most clones from primary vaccination (under 98% CD4, 85% to 90% CD8).

Germline loops: CDR1 SGHVS, CDR2 FNYEAQ. The CDR3 sequence is 15 residues long. Trimming shortened V by 1 base and J by 5 bases, and 9 bases separated the two germline ends. At least ten counts were recorded for this clonotype. Its antigen is unknown. UMIs and a universal primer site were added when TCR cDNA was made by 5'RACE template switching. TCRdb passed the 5' RACE reads through MiXCR, listing each CDR3 protein once. Counted here are about 330,000 distinct CDR3 sequences, roughly 8.6% occurring once; the ten biggest clones make up 17%. The chain links TRBV7-6 to TRBJ1-6, with D uncertain. The source is a man aged 18 to 30 who received the YFV17D yellow fever vaccine. The material sequenced was PBMCs, taken roughly 45 days after the first yellow fever vaccination. The CDR3 sequence is CASSLGPVNNSPLHF. CDR3 DNA: TGTGCCAGCAGCTTAGGACCCGTTAATAATTCACCCCTCCACTTT.